Listed below are T cell receptor beta chains from one sample, sequenced in a study of graft-versus-host responses after intestinal transplantation. These receptors lack a known antigen. This table comes from immunoSEQ multiplex PCR, and its TCRdb copy is limited to in-frame clones, with some not included. The repertoire consists of fewer than 90,000 clones, with 94% occurring once and the leading ten covering over 0.15%. The specimen comprised unstimulated CD4+ T cells sorted from spleen or lymph node cells, sampled before transplant. The source of these receptors is a human donor who was the organ donor for an intestinal transplant. Both conserved end residues are part of each CDR3. The D gene is left open where the match is weak. Size is omitted from some rows. Given values are once, few, many or a class for expanded clones.

j_call clone_size v_call d_call cdr3_nt cdr3_aa
TRBJ2-3 . TRBV7-9 TRBD2 TGTGCCAGCAGCTCGGGACTAGCGGGGGGTGGAGATACGCAGTATTTT CASSSGLAGGGDTQYF
TRBJ2-3 . TRBV11-2 TRBD2 TGTGCCAGCAGCGGAGGGACTAGCGGAGATACGCAGTATTTT CASSGGTSGDTQYF
TRBJ1-1 . TRBV19 . TGTGCCAGTAGTATCTCCATCAACGGCGCTGAAGCTTTCTTT CASSISINGAEAFF
TRBJ2-1 . TRBV5-4 . TGTGCCAGCAGCTTGCCCAGGGGTGAGCAGTTCTTC CASSLPRGEQFF
TRBJ2-3 . TRBV10-3 . TGTGCCATCAGTGACGGAGAAGGTACGCAGTATTTT CAISDGEGTQYF
TRBJ1-4 . TRBV4-3 . TGCGCCAGCAGCCCTGAACCACGGGACGAACTGTTTTTT CASSPEPRDELFF
TRBJ1-2 . TRBV19 TRBD1 TGTGCCAGTATCCCTCCGGGACAGTTCTATGGCTACACCTTC CASIPPGQFYGYTF
TRBJ2-5 . TRBV20-1 . TGCAGTGCTAGATTTCGAGAGACCCAGTACTTC CSARFRETQYF
TRBJ2-1 . TRBV10-2 . TGCGCCAGCAGTGAGCTGGGGGGGCCTTACAATGAGCAGTTCTTC CASSELGGPYNEQFF
TRBJ2-5 . TRBV19 TRBD2 TGTGCCAGTAGTAAGTCCCCCCGGGTTTTAGCGGGGCCTCTTCAAGAGACCCAGTACTTC CASSKSPRVLAGPLQETQYF
TRBJ1-6 . TRBV2 . TGTGCCACCCAACGATCAGAGAATTCACCCCTCCACTTT CATQRSENSPLHF
TRBJ2-3 . TRBV5-1 . TGCGCCAGCAGCTTGGTGGTCGTCGGGTCTAGCACAGATACGCAGTATTTT CASSLVVVGSSTDTQYF
TRBJ2-1 . TRBV5-6 . TGTGCCAGCAGCTTGGGGGGCAATGAGCAGTTCTTC CASSLGGNEQFF
TRBJ2-5 . TRBV5-8 TRBD1 TGTGCCAGCAGCTTGGAAAGACAGGGAAAAGAGACCCAGTACTTC CASSLERQGKETQYF
TRBJ1-2 . TRBV7-8 . TGTGCCAGCAGCTTATTGGGGGGGCTGAATTCTCAGGGCTACACCTTC CASSLLGGLNSQGYTF
TRBJ2-5 . TRBV18 . TGTGCCAGCTCACCACCTCAGGGGTACCAAGAGACCCAGTACTTC CASSPPQGYQETQYF
TRBJ1-1 once TRBV30 . TGTGCCTGGAGTGTCAACACTGAAGCTTTCTTT CAWSVNTEAFF
TRBJ1-1 once TRBV7-2 . TGTGCCAGCAGCTTAGTGGTTCGGGACACTGAAGCTTTCTTT CASSLVVRDTEAFF
TRBJ2-7 . TRBV5-1 . TGCGCCAGCAGCTTGGCTCAGGACAGAAGGAGCTACGAGCAGTACTTC CASSLAQDRRSYEQYF
TRBJ1-1 . TRBV9 . TGTGCCAGCAACCCAGGGGCGCCGGGCCAGAACACTGAAGCTTTCTTT CASNPGAPGQNTEAFF
TRBJ1-6 . TRBV28 . TGTGCCAGCAGGACTCCTAATTCACCCCTCCACTTT CASRTPNSPLHF
TRBJ1-2 . TRBV7-3 . TGTGCCAGCGGTACACATGGGACGTATGGCTACACCTTC CASGTHGTYGYTF
TRBJ2-5 once TRBV6-1 . TGTGCCAGCAGTGAGGGGGGAAGTTTAGAGACCCAGTACTTC CASSEGGSLETQYF
TRBJ2-5 . TRBV29-1 TRBD1 TGCAGCGCCCGGGACAGGGGTACAGAGACCCAGTACTTC CSARDRGTETQYF
TRBJ2-5 . TRBV9 . TGTGCCAGCAGCGCGGGGAGCATCTTTCAAGAGACCCAGTACTTC CASSAGSIFQETQYF
TRBJ1-4 . TRBV5-4 TRBD1 TGTGCCAGCAGCGGGACAGGGCTTCCTAATGAAAAACTGTTTTTT CASSGTGLPNEKLFF
TRBJ1-2 . TRBV5-1 . TGCGCCAGCAGCTTGGAGGCAGGCGGCTACACCTTC CASSLEAGGYTF
TRBJ1-5 . TRBV7-8 TRBD1 TGTGCCAGCAGCTTAACGTACGGGACAGGGGGCATTCAGCCCCAGCATTTT CASSLTYGTGGIQPQHF
TRBJ1-2 . TRBV19 TRBD1 TGTGCCAGTAGTATCCCCCGGGAGGGGGCAAGCTATGGCTACACCTTC CASSIPREGASYGYTF
TRBJ2-5 . TRBV4-2 TRBD2 TGTGCCAGCAGCCAAGGGGCGCGGGGGAAAGAGACCCAGTACTTC CASSQGARGKETQYF
TRBJ2-3 . TRBV6-1 TRBD2 TGTGCCAGCACCGAACTAGCGGGGGGCCACGATACGCAGTATTTT CASTELAGGHDTQYF
TRBJ1-2 . TRBV30 . TGTGCCGGTGGGGCCTTCTATGGCTACACCTTC CAGGAFYGYTF
TRBJ1-1 . TRBV4-3 . TGCGCCAGCAGCCAAGACCTCGCCACCCGTGAAGCTTTCTTT CASSQDLATREAFF
TRBJ2-7 . TRBV2 . TGTGCCAGCAGGATTGAACGGACAGAAACCTACGAGCAGTACTTC CASRIERTETYEQYF
TRBJ1-6 . TRBV6-5 . TGTGCCAGCAGTTGGGTCCTTGATAATTCACCCCTCCACTTT CASSWVLDNSPLHF
TRBJ1-6 . TRBV7-2 . TGTGCCAGCAGCCAGGACAGACATTCACCCCTCCACTTT CASSQDRHSPLHF
TRBJ2-2 . TRBV9 . TGTGCCAGCAGGAGGGTCGACGGGGAGCTGTTTTTT CASRRVDGELFF
TRBJ1-4 . TRBV7-2 . TGTGCCAGCAGCTTAGCTAGGCCCAGCGAAAAACTGTTTTTT CASSLARPSEKLFF
TRBJ2-3 . TRBV2 . TGTGCCAGCAGTGAAAGATGGGGGATCAAGGATACGCAGTATTTT CASSERWGIKDTQYF